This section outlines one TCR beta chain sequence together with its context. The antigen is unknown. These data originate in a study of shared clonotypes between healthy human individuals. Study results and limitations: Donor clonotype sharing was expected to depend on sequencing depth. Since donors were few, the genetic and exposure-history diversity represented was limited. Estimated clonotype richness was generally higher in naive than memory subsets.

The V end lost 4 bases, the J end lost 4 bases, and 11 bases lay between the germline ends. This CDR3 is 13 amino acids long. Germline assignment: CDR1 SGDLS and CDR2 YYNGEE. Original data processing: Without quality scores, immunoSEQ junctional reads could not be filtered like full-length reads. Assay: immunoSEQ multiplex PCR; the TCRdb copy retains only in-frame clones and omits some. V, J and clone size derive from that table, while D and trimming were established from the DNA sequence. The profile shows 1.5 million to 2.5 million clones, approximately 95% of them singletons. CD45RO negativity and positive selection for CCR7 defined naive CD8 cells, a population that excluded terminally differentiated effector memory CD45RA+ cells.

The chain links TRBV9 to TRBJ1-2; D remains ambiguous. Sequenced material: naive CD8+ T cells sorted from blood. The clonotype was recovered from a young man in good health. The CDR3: CASSPVLTYGYTF. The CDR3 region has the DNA TGTGCCAGCAGCCCGGTTCTTACCTATGGCTACACCTTC.